This T cell receptor beta chain was identified in a study of regulatory T cells in long-lasting Graves disease. Whole-study results and caveats: Segments TRBV28, TRBJ1-2 and TRBJ2-5 showed preferential usage in persistent disease. The study found lower TCR diversity in persistent Graves' patients than in newly diagnosed ones.

The V gene's germline CDR1 is LGHDT and CDR2 YNNKEL (reference sequence). The CDR3 has 18 residues. V lost 5 bases, J lost 2 bases, and 23 bases lay in between. Time point of the sample: newly diagnosed GD, antithyroid drugs for less than 3 months. The TCR library was made from RNA extracted from PBMCs. Investigators prepared the TCR beta libraries by applying iRepertoire HTBI primers and Arm-PCR of CDR3 regions. One entry per CDR3 protein results from TCRdb running MiXCR on the multiplex PCR reads. The data contain under 400,000 distinct CDR3 sequences, about a sixth of them singletons. On this clonotype: Its antigen is unknown.

These data were also filed under a second study, of T cells in Graves' hyperthyroidism and ophthalmopathy. This second report adds: Absent ophthalmopathy progression within 18 months defined stable Graves' hyperthyroidism.

The chain links TRBV3-1 to TRBJ2-3; TRBD1 or TRBD2 may be the D gene (6 bases each). This sample comprised peripheral blood mononuclear cells (PBMCs), obtained at new diagnosis, from a patient treated with antithyroid drugs. The source of this sequence is a man in his forties or fifties with Graves disease. CDR3 nucleotides: TGTGCCAGCAGCAAGGGGGAAAGCCTAGCGACTTTCACAGATACGCAGTATTTT. Its protein is CASSKGESLATFTDTQYF.